The clone carrying this T cell receptor (beta chain) showed up just once. Other DNA sequences in this specimen translate into the identical CDR3. These data originate in a study of blood T cell repertoires in COVID-19. Study-level background: The study drew acute and convalescent COVID-19 samples from the United States, Italy and Spain. In each case, the material was cDNA or gDNA derived from T cells, B-cell-depleted T cells, or PBMCs.

CDR3 length equals 14 residues. Germline lookup yields CDR1 MDHEN and CDR2 SYDVKM. Losses at the gene ends were 2 bases for V and 1 base for J; bases not matched to a gene: 0. The cohort comprised adults aged roughly 18 to 100 years residing in under 25 US areas. Participants were placed into cohorts based on the clinical history they reported. Clones were read by immunoSEQ multiplex PCR, and TCRdb kept only the in-frame ones, dropping some. The sample has 400,000 to 550,000 clones; roughly nine tenths are singletons. The source of this sequence is a woman in her late teens or twenties with acute COVID-19. Sequences were obtained from PBMCs or T cells enriched from blood (not recorded which). V gene TRBV28 combines with J gene TRBJ2-5, with 8 bases that match TRBD2. The CDR3: CASSLAGGQETQYF. CDR3 sequence (DNA): TGTGCCAGCAGTTTAGCGGGAGGCCAAGAGACCCAGTACTTC.